These 6 T cell receptor beta chains were sequenced from one sample in a study of T cells in Graves' hyperthyroidism and ophthalmopathy. From RNA transcripts, TCR beta CDR3 regions were amplified. HTBI primers were the set used in a first-round RT-PCR of the TCR CDR3. Using its own MiXCR run on the multiplex PCR reads, TCRdb lists one record per CDR3 protein. The sample shows about 200,000 distinct CDR3 sequences, 15% to 20% of them seen only once. The sample comprised blood. The receptor set was obtained from a middle-aged man with Graves' hyperthyroidism.

The J gene is TRBJ2-1, the V gene TRBV5-6, with TRBD1 matching 9 bases. There are 15 residues in the CDR3. Trimming at V came to 4 bases and at J to 4 bases, leaving 6 bases not matched to a gene. Per germline, CDR1 SGHDT and CDR2 YYEEEE. CDR3 coding DNA: TGTGCCAGCAGCGAAACAGGGGGCGTTTACAATGAGCAGTTCTTC. Amino acids: CASSETGGVYNEQFF.

This clonotype was found many times. The V gene is TRBV3-1, the J gene TRBJ2-3; TRBD1 matches at 9 bases. CDR3 size: 16 residues. CDR1 LGHDT and CDR2 YNNKEL come from the germline V gene (reference sequence). Unmatched junction bases numbered 5, after V lost 4 bases and J lost 0 bases. CDR3 loop: CASSLWTGASTDTQYF. CDR3 DNA: TGTGCCAGCAGCCTTTGGACAGGGGCTAGCACAGATACGCAGTATTTT.

In its sample, this clonotype was seen many times. The chain couples TRBV7-9 to TRBJ1-2; possible D gene TRBD1, 6 bases. The germline gives CDR1 SEHNR, CDR2 FQNEAQ (reference sequence). The CDR3 spans 12 residues. Between the trimmed V and J ends, which lost 5 bases and 3 bases, there was a span of 7 bases. As DNA, the CDR3 is TGTGCCAGCAGCAACAGGGACTATGGCTACACCTTC. Its translation: CASSNRDYGYTF.

This clonotype was detected ten times or more. The DNA of the CDR3 is TGTGCCAGCAGTTTTAAGGGGGGAGTATACAATGAGCAGTTCTTC. Translating gives CASSFKGGVYNEQFF. The J gene is TRBJ2-1, the V gene TRBV28, with D perhaps matching TRBD1 or TRBD2 (6 bases each). The germline V and J ends were trimmed by 3 bases and 4 bases, with 13 bases remaining between them. Germline V gene data show CDR1 as MDHEN and CDR2 as SYDVKM. This CDR3 spans 15 amino acids. Together with reference TRBV28 and TRBJ2-1, the CDR3 gives the full variable domain: DVKVTQSSRYLVKRTGEKVFLECVQDMDHENMFWYRQDPGLGLRLIYFSYDVKMKEKGDIPEGYSVSREKKERFSLILESASTNQTSMYLCASSFKGGVYNEQFFGPGTRLTVL.

The V gene is TRBV2, the J gene TRBJ2-5; D could derive from TRBD1 or TRBD2 (5 bases each). Germline loops: CDR1 SNHLY, CDR2 FYNNEI. The CDR3 runs 13 residues. V lost 6 bases and J lost 4, with 12 bases in between. The CDR3 bases are TGTGCCAGCAGAAGGGACCTCGGAGAGACCCAGTACTTC. Encoded protein: CASRRDLGETQYF.

This clonotype appeared many times. CDR3 DNA sequence: TGTGCCGTCGGGTCCGGCACTGAAGCTTTCTTT. Translating gives CAVGSGTEAFF. The chain links TRBV28 to TRBJ1-1; D ambiguous. The germline CDR1 and CDR2 sequences are MDHEN and SYDVKM. The ends were cut back, 11 bases at V and 4 bases at J, with 11 bases in the middle. This CDR3 has 11 amino acids. Complete variable domain (other parts from reference TRBV28 and TRBJ1-1): DVKVTQSSRYLVKRTGEKVFLECVQDMDHENMFWYRQDPGLGLRLIYFSYDVKMKEKGDIPEGYSVSREKKERFSLILESASTNQTSMYLCAVGSGTEAFFGQGTRLTVV.